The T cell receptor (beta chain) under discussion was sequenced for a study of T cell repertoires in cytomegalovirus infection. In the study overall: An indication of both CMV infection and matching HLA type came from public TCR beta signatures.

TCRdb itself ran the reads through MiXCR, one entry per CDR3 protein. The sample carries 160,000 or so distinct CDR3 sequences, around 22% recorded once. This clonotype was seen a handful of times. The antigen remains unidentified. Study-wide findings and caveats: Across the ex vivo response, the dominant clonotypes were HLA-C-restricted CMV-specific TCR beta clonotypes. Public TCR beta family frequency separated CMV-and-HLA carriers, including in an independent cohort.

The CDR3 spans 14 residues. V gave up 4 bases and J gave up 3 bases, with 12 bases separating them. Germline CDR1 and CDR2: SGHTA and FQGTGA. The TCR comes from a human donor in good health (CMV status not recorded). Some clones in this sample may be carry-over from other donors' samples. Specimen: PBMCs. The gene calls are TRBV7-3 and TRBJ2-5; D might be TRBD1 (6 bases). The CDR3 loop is CASSSSGEEETQYF. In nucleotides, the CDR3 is TGTGCCAGCAGCTCGTCAGGGGAAGAAGAGACCCAGTACTTC.